This TCR beta chain was retrieved from a study of shared clonotypes between healthy human individuals. Regarding the study as a whole: Sequencing depth was predicted to influence how clonotypes are shared among donors. The genetic and exposure-history diversity represented was limited by few donors. Sampling included only blood; tissue repertoires likely differ.

CDR1 and CDR2 from the germline V gene are MNHEY and SVGAGI. The CDR3 is 15 amino acids. Trimming stripped 3 bases from V and 7 bases from J, with 16 bases between. An approximately 200 ng quantity of DNA, 32,000 or so T cell genomes, went into the sorted-subset replicate PCRs. Profiling relied on immunoSEQ multiplex PCR, and the TCRdb table lists in-frame clones only, not all of them. The data hold 2,500,000 or so clones, with over 85% observed a single time. Comment on this clone: Its target is unknown.

Input material: naive CD4+ T cells sorted from blood. Noted subset: CD45RA+ positively selected. This receptor was identified in a man aged 18-30 years in good health. V and J are TRBV6-5 and TRBJ1-5; D is perhaps TRBD1 (6 bases). The CDR3 is CASSYSPLGGQPQHF. The CDR3 DNA follows: TGTGCCAGCAGTTATAGCCCGCTCGGGGGCCAGCCCCAGCATTTT.